This T cell receptor (beta chain) was captured by sequencing in a study of radiotherapy plus CTLA-4 blockade in lung cancer. Whole-study findings and limits: In blood, tumor-derived TCR clones expanded after radiotherapy plus ipilimumab. With interferon-beta, early dynamics of blood T cell clones were reported to best predict response.

The protocol was immunoSEQ multiplex PCR, while the TCRdb copy is restricted to in-frame clones and leaves out a portion. The sample yields about 24,000 clones, about two thirds seen once. In this sample, this clone turned up a few times. What it binds is not known. This specimen consisted of peripheral blood, obtained from a patient treated with radiotherapy plus ipilimumab. The sequence was collected from a human donor with non-small cell lung cancer whose response to radiotherapy plus ipilimumab could not be evaluated.

DNA of the CDR3: TGCAGTGACAGGGGGCTCAATGAGCAGTTCTTC. It yields the protein CSDRGLNEQFF. This chain links TRBV29-1 with TRBJ2-1; TRBD1 agrees at 10 bases. The length of the CDR3 is 11 residues. Germline V gene lookup returns CDR1 SQVTM and CDR2 ANQGSEA.